This TCR beta chain originates from a study of blood T cell repertoires in COVID-19. Overall study: COVID-19 samples from acute and convalescent phases originated in the United States, Italy and Spain. T cells, B-cell-depleted T cells, or PBMCs supplied cDNA or gDNA.

Participant age was about 18 to 89 years, and participants resided in 25 or so US areas. In its sample, this clone was seen once. CDR3 length equals 15 residues. CDR1 SEHNR and CDR2 FQNEAQ come from the germline V gene (reference sequence). V lost 5 bases, J lost 6 bases, and 9 bases stayed unmatched. Original analysis: Amplification of reference gene primers was used by the study to estimate nucleated cell counts. The method was immunoSEQ multiplex PCR; TCRdb's version includes in-frame clones alone and lacks a portion of them. The V and J calls and clone size were taken over from that table, and D and trimming were inferred from the DNA. The sample has around 140,000 clones; roughly 80% are singletons.

This sequence joins TRBV7-9 and TRBJ2-5, with 10 nucleotides matching TRBD1. The sample was PBMCs or T cells enriched from blood (not recorded which). The sequence came from a man aged 35-49 years with acute COVID-19. CDR3 region: CASSLLGTGAKTQYF. The CDR3 DNA is TGTGCCAGCAGCCTACTAGGGACAGGGGCGAAGACCCAGTACTTC.